This T cell receptor (beta chain) derives from a study of neurological immune-mediated disorders. Background on the study: The 35 or so multiple sclerosis patients comprised around 31 relapsing-remitting and 3 secondary progressive cases. General study points: There was no association between the multiple sclerosis repertoire cluster and any clinical or MRI feature. HTLV-1-associated myelopathy displayed the greatest TCR clonal expansion, and multiple sclerosis exhibited the smallest, lower than that of healthy controls.

Per germline, CDR1 DFQATT and CDR2 SNEGSKA (reference sequence). This CDR3 has 13 residues. V was cut by 6 bases and J by 2 bases, with 12 bases left in between. A 10-nucleotide random UMI tagged transcripts in template-switch 5'RACE cDNA synthesis. TCRdb used MiXCR to reprocess the 5' RACE reads, holding one entry per CDR3 protein. The data contain some 76,000 distinct CDR3 sequences, 2.5% to 4% of them singletons. This clonotype was counted many times. Its antigen is unidentified. Material: PBMCs. The chain employs TRBV20-1 and TRBJ2-3, with unresolved D. The TCR comes from a woman in her forties or fifties with multiple sclerosis. The CDR3 here is CSAYPVATDTQYF. Here the CDR3 DNA reads TGCAGTGCGTATCCCGTCGCCACAGATACGCAGTATTTT.